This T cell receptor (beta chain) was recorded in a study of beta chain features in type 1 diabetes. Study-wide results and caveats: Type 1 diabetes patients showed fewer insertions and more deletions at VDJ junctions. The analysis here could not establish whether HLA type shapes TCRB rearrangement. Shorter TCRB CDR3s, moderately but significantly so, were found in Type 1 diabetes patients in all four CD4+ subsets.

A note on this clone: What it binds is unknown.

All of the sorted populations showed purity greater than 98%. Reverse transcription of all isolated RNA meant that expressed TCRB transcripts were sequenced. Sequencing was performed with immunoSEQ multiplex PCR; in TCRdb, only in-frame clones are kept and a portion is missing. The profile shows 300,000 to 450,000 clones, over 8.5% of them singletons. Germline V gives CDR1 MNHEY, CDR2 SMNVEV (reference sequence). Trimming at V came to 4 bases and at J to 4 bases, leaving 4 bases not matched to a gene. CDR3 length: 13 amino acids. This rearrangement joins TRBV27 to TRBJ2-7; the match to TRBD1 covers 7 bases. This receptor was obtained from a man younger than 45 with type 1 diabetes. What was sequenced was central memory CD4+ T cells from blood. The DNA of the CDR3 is TGTGCCAGCAGTTGGGACAGAGGATACGAGCAGTACTTC. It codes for CASSWDRGYEQYF.